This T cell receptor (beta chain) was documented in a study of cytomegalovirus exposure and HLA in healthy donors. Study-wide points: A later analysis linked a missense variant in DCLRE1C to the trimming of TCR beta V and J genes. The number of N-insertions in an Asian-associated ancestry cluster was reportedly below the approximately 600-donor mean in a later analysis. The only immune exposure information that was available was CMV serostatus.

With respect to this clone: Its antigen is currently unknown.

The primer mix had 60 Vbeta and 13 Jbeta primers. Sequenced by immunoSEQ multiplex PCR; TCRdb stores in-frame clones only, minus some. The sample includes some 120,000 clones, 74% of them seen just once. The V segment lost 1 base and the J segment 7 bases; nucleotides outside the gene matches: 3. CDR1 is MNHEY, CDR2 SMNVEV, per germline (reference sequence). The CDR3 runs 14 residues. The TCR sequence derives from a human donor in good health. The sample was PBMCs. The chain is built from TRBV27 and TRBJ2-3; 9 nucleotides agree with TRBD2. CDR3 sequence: CASSLLSSGNTQYF. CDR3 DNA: TGTGCCAGCAGTTTATTGTCTAGCGGGAATACGCAGTATTTT.